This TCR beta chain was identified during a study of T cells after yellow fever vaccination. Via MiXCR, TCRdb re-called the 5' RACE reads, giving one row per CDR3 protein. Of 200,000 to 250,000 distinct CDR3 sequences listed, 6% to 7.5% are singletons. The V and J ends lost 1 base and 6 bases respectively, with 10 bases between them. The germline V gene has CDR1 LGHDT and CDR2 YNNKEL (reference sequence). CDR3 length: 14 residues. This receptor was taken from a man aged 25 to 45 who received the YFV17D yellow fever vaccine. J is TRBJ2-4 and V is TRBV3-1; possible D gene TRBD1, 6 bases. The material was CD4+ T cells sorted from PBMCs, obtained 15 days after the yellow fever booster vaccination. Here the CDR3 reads CASSQGGPVNIQYF. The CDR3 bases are TGTGCCAGCAGCCAAGGGGGGCCCGTAAACATTCAGTACTTC.